This T cell receptor (beta chain) originates from a study of T cell clones after liver transplantation (dated by TCRdb to about 2019). Background on the whole study: Samples were obtained from ITN030ST, a randomized trial in which withdrawal of immunosuppression was attempted within 2 years of liver transplantation. Blood samples were collected pre-transplant, then pre-randomization ahead of withdrawal, and finally post-randomization once withdrawal had either been completed or failed. Third party-reactive TCRbeta sequences were also identified from pre-transplant MLRs to serve as an antigen-independent comparator for donor-reactive sequences. Tolerance was defined as complete withdrawal of immunosuppression for at least one year without a rise in liver enzymes beyond twice the upper limit of normal. After a pre-transplant mixed lymphocyte reaction, TCRbeta sequencing was used to pinpoint donor-reactive T cell clones, which were subsequently tracked in post-transplant blood. Of the eight recipients, a few were HCV-positive, while the remaining recipients had been transplanted for non-autoimmune, non-viral indications. The studied cohort comprised 8 liver transplant recipients, 3 classified as tolerant and 5 as non-tolerant. The subjects received no induction therapy and were kept on standard immunosuppression until randomization at 12-24 months post-transplant.

Details on this clone: What antigen it recognizes has not been identified. No per-base quality is available; no much larger clone lies one base away.

Thawed unstimulated PBMCs were stained for CD3, CD4 and CD8 and FACS-sorted into CD3+CD4+ and CD3+CD8+ populations. Randomization to immunosuppression withdrawal applied to every one of the 8 studied subjects. The Qiagen DNeasy Blood and Tissue Kit was used for genomic DNA isolation. Frozen genomic DNA underwent high-throughput TCRbeta CDR3 sequencing by immunoSEQ, including PCR amplification, mapping, bias correction and internal controls. On the authors' methods: Only productive rearrangements were retained, and each unique TCRbeta sequence was defined by its CDR3 nucleotide sequence together with its V and J gene. For a sequence to be called donor-reactive, it needed a frequency of at least 0.01% and at least 5-fold expansion in CFSE-low cells compared with unstimulated pre-transplant cells. Minimum frequency thresholds were set for each subject based on the unstimulated sample with the lowest template count, ensuring at least 90% detection power. Jensen-Shannon divergence between the top 1000 TCRbeta sequences after and before transplant was used to measure repertoire turnover. Two-sided Fisher's exact tests were used to test for changes in the detection of donor-reactive sequences. TCRdb holds this immuneACCESS table with in-frame rearrangements only. Some clones are missing; in checked studies, unresolved V genes explain under half, and the rest has no known cause. That table furnishes V, J and clone size, whereas the DNA furnished D and trimming. Within this sample are 49,000 or so clones, with over 65% of them counted one time only. Of the sample, around 9.5% falls within the top ten clones.

What the research found in general, with its limitations: In a couple of subjects, low numbers of available donor cells limited the measurable donor-reactive repertoire. Circulating donor-reactive CD4 TCRbeta sequences fell significantly post-transplant in most of the 8 subjects, irrespective of tolerance or HCV status. Without allograft tissue specimens, donor-reactive T cells may have migrated into the graft rather than being deleted. When repertoire turnover was accounted for, significantly reduced detection of donor-reactive sequences was found in 7 of 8 subjects for CD4 and in 8 of 8 subjects for CD8. Conclusions were preliminary, limited by small, heterogeneous patient numbers and non-standardized post-transplant time points. The decline in donor-reactive sequences exceeded the decline in third party-reactive sequences, suggesting partial antigen-specific deletion that was unrelated to withdrawal success.

The CDR3, cysteine through phenylalanine, is 14 amino acids long. Just CDR3 DNA is preserved here, 42 bases in frame from base 1. CDR1 and CDR2, per the germline V gene, are MDHEN and SYDVKM. Clipping removes 10 bases from V and 2 bases from J, with 11 as the unmatched junction base count. The material sequenced was CD4+ T cells from blood, taken approximately 54 months after liver transplant. This clonotype was obtained from a human patient who received a liver transplant. After a transplant, the graft donor may have provided part of the T cells. The V gene is TRBV28 and the J gene is TRBJ2-7; 7 nucleotides in the junction match TRBD1. The nucleotides are TGTGCCACACAAAGACAGGGCCCCCCCTACGAGCAGTACTTC. Its translation reads: CATQRQGPPYEQYF.